Below are 23 T cell receptor beta chains sequenced from a single sample in a study of blood T cell repertoires in COVID-19. Clones were read by immunoSEQ multiplex PCR, and TCRdb kept only the in-frame ones, dropping some. The sample records 540,000 or so clones, less than 90% being singletons. The sequencing sample was made of peripheral blood. The receptors originated from a woman in her 50s with COVID-19, enrolled during active disease.

The V gene is TRBV7-9, the J gene TRBJ2-7; 9 bases line up with TRBD1. Per germline, CDR1 SEHNR and CDR2 FQNEAQ (reference sequence). With V trimmed by 4 bases and J by 2 bases, 9 bases remained unmatched. This CDR3 region has 16 residues. The CDR3 region is CASSSDRGSTTYEQYF. As DNA, the CDR3 is TGTGCCAGCAGCTCAGACAGGGGGTCAACCACCTACGAGCAGTACTTC. Variable domain in full (rest from reference TRBV7-9 and TRBJ2-7): DTGVSQNPRHKITKRGQNVTFRCDPISEHNRLYWYRQTLGQGPEFLTYFQNEAQLEKSRLLSDRFSAERPKGSFSTLEIQRTEQGDSAMYLCASSSDRGSTTYEQYFGPGTRLTVT.

J is TRBJ2-1 and V is TRBV30; 8 bases are a match to TRBD1. CDR3 length equals 16 residues. With V trimmed by 1 base and J by 5 bases, 10 bases remained unmatched. Germline lookup yields CDR1 GTSNPN and CDR2 SVGIG (reference sequence). The CDR3 sequence: CAWSGIPGTGNNEQFF. In nucleotides, the CDR3 is TGTGCCTGGAGTGGAATCCCCGGGACAGGCAACAATGAGCAGTTCTTC.

V and J are TRBV28 and TRBJ1-2; 12 nucleotides agree with TRBD1. Germline-derived CDR1 and CDR2 are MDHEN and SYDVKM. The CDR3 loop spans 15 amino acids. V was pared by 3 bases and J by 7 bases, with 6 bases of the junction left unmatched. CDR3 DNA: TGTGCCAGCAGTTTTACTGGGACAGGGGGCTCTGGCTACACCTTC. Its protein is CASSFTGTGGSGYTF.

This chain connects TRBV6-5 to TRBJ1-2; D perhaps matches TRBD1 (5 bases). There are 13 residues in the CDR3. Germline loops: CDR1 MNHEY, CDR2 SVGAGI. Trimming removed 4 bases from V and 4 bases from J, with 10 bases in between. The CDR3 region has the DNA TGTGCCAGCAGTTCAGGGTCCCGCTATGGCTACACCTTC. Translating it yields CASSSGSRYGYTF.

The chain has TRBV6-5 and TRBJ1-5; D perhaps matches TRBD1 (5 bases). Germline V gene sequence: CDR1 MNHEY, CDR2 SVGAGI. The V gene lost 5 bases and the J gene lost 1 base, with 9 bases spanning the gap. The CDR3 consists of 14 residues. Here the CDR3 reads CASSQRGSNQPQHF. The DNA for the CDR3 is TGTGCCAGCAGTCAACGGGGGAGCAATCAGCCCCAGCATTTT.

The chain employs TRBV3-1 (or the pseudogene TRBV3-2) and TRBJ1-3; D ambiguous. Trimming shortened V by 1 base and J by 7 bases, and 14 bases separated the two germline ends. Per germline, CDR1 LGHDT and CDR2 YNNKEL (reference sequence). The CDR3 sequence is 15 residues long. The CDR3 reads CASSQGGSIRNTIYF. DNA for the CDR3: TGTGCCAGCAGCCAAGGAGGGAGTATAAGGAACACCATATATTTT.

The chain joins TRBV27 to TRBJ2-7; 7 bases are shared with TRBD1. CDR3 length: 12 residues. V lost 4 bases and J lost 5; bases outside the gene matches: 2. Germline V lookup: CDR1 MNHEY, CDR2 SMNVEV (reference sequence). Here the CDR3 DNA reads TGTGCCAGCAGTTACAGGGGCAACGAGCAGTACTTC. Translated: CASSYRGNEQYF.

This sequence joins TRBV5-1 and TRBJ2-7, with 9 bases lining up with TRBD1. Germline V gene sequence: CDR1 SGHRS, CDR2 YFSETQ. V lost 0 bases to trimming and J lost 9 bases; unmatched junction nucleotides: 4. The CDR3 has 13 amino acids. The CDR3 DNA is TGCGCCAGCAGCTTGGCACAGGGGGCATGGCAGTACTTC. It specifies CASSLAQGAWQYF. Filled out from reference TRBV5-1 and TRBJ2-7, the complete variable domain reads KAGVTQTPRYLIKTRGQQVTLSCSPISGHRSVSWYQQTPGQGLQFLFEYFSETQRNKGNFPGRFSGRQFSNSRSEMNVSTLELGDSALYLCASSLAQGAWQYFGPGTRLTVT.

The gene calls are TRBV9 and TRBJ1-1; D unresolved. The V and J ends lost 2 bases and 9 bases respectively, with 11 bases between them. Germline CDR1 SGDLS, CDR2 YYNGEE. This CDR3 contains 12 residues. CDR3 loop: CASSVSGNKAFF. The CDR3 DNA follows: TGTGCCAGCAGCGTTTCAGGTAACAAAGCTTTCTTT. The full variable domain, in which reference TRBV9 and TRBJ1-1 provide the parts outside the CDR3, is DSGVTQTPKHLITATGQRVTLRCSPRSGDLSVYWYQQSLDQGLQFLIQYYNGEERAKGNILERFSAQQFPDLHSELNLSSLELGDSALYFCASSVSGNKAFFGQGTRLTVV.

This clone was seen only once. Relative to the germline gene, one junction end is altered; a read error may explain this. V and J are TRBV2 and TRBJ1-1; D is uncertain. CDR3 length: 13 residues. In germline, CDR1 is SNHLY, CDR2 FYNNEI. In DNA form, the CDR3 reads TGTGCCAGCAGGGAAGACACAGACACTGAAGCTTTCTTT. Translating it yields CASREDTDTEAFF.

The chain is built from TRBV7-3 and TRBJ2-1, with TRBD2 as a possible D gene (6 bases). From germline, CDR1 is SGHTA and CDR2 FQGTGA. The CDR3 sequence is 15 residues long. V was shortened by 0 bases and J by 10 bases, with 16 bases between the two germline ends. The CDR3 nucleotides are TGTGCCAGCAGCTTAACTCCGGTACCGGGGGAGGAGCAGTTCTTC. It codes for CASSLTPVPGEEQFF.

The chain is built from TRBV7-3 and TRBJ1-1; no firm D call. This CDR3 is built from 13 residues. Germline CDR1 is SGHTA and CDR2 is FQGTGA. V was cut by 2 bases and J by 1 base, with 5 bases left in between. In DNA, the CDR3 is TGTGCCAGCAGCTTACAGGAGAACACTGAAGCTTTCTTT. Translating gives CASSLQENTEAFF.

With regard to this clone: This same CDR3 is encoded by further DNA sequences in the sample. The chain combines TRBV18 with TRBJ1-1; D is perhaps TRBD1 (5 bases). The CDR3 is made up of 15 amino acids. The germline gives CDR1 KGHSH, CDR2 LQKENI. V lost 1 base and J lost 1, with 10 bases in between. The chain's CDR3 is CASSPRGGENTEAFF. The CDR3, as DNA: TGTGCCAGCTCACCACGGGGAGGGGAGAACACTGAAGCTTTCTTT. Filled out from reference TRBV18 and TRBJ1-1, the complete variable domain reads NAGVMQNPRHLVRRRGQEARLRCSPMKGHSHVYWYRQLPEEGLKFMVYLQKENIIDESGMPKERFSAEFPKEGPSILRIQQVVRGDSAAYFCASSPRGGENTEAFFGQGTRLTVV.

The genes are TRBV7-2 and TRBJ2-3, with 10 bases matching TRBD2. V dropped 1 base and J dropped 1; count of bases not matched to a gene: 8. Germline V lookup: CDR1 SGHTA, CDR2 FQGNSA. The CDR3 runs to 18 residues. The CDR3 region is CASSLGTSGAWGTDTQYF. CDR3 DNA: TGTGCCAGCAGCTTAGGGACTAGCGGAGCTTGGGGCACAGATACGCAGTATTTT.

This clone was recorded only once. For the CDR3, the DNA is TGTGCCAGCAGCTCGTTACGGTGGGAGACCCAGTACTTC. Protein: CASSSLRWETQYF. The V and J genes are TRBV7-9 and TRBJ2-5, with unresolved D. Germline V gene data show CDR1 as SEHNR and CDR2 as FQNEAQ (reference sequence). The CDR3 is made up of 13 amino acids. V was cut by 4 bases and J by 5 bases, with 11 bases left in between.

The CDR3 reads CASSLDINYGYTF. The CDR3 coding sequence is TGCGCCAGCAGCTTGGACATCAACTATGGCTACACCTTC. The rearrangement links TRBV5-1 to TRBJ1-2; no definite D call. The germline CDR1 and CDR2 sequences are SGHRS and YFSETQ. V was trimmed by 0 bases and J by 2 bases, leaving 5 bases between them. The CDR3 covers 13 residues.

The chain links TRBV19 to TRBJ2-6; 7 positions match TRBD1. Germline CDR1 and CDR2: LNHDA and SQIVND (reference sequence). V gave up 5 bases and J gave up 0 bases; unmatched junction bases: 10. The CDR3 is made up of 18 amino acids. In DNA form, the CDR3 reads TGTGCCAGTAGTTCCTGGGACAGCCCCAACTCTGGGGCCAACGTCCTGACTTTC. Translating it yields CASSSWDSPNSGANVLTF. Full variable domain (outside the CDR3, taken from reference TRBV19 and TRBJ2-6): DGGITQSPKYLFRKEGQNVTLSCEQNLNHDAMYWYRQDPGQGLRLIYYSQIVNDFQKGDIAEGYSVSREKKESFPLTVTSAQKNPTAFYLCASSSWDSPNSGANVLTFGAGSRLTVL.

The chain carries TRBV25-1 and TRBJ1-4; 8 nucleotides agree with TRBD1. The germline gives CDR1 MGHDK, CDR2 SYGVNS. The V segment lost 3 bases and the J segment 8 bases; nucleotides outside the gene matches: 5. This CDR3 comprises 14 residues. CDR3 nucleotide sequence: TGTGCCAGCAGTGACCCAGGACAGGGAGAAAAACTGTTTTTT. It codes for CASSDPGQGEKLFF.

In DNA, the CDR3 is TGTGCCTGGAGTAGGAAGTTTGGGGCAGGGGGATCCGGGGAGCTGTTTTTT. Its protein product is CAWSRKFGAGGSGELFF. The chain is built from TRBV30 and TRBJ2-2; TRBD1 matches 7 bases. CDR1 is GTSNPN, CDR2 SVGIG, per germline (reference sequence). J was trimmed by 6 bases and V by 2 bases; bases with no gene match: 15. This CDR3 region has 17 residues.

The chain combines TRBV9 with TRBJ2-3; 10 nucleotides align to TRBD2. The germline gives CDR1 SGDLS, CDR2 YYNGEE. Unmatched junction bases numbered 8, after V lost 3 bases and J lost 1 base. The CDR3 sequence is 17 residues long. DNA for the CDR3: TGTGCCAGCAGCGCGGAGCGGGGGGGCGGGGGCACAGATACGCAGTATTTT. It specifies CASSAERGGGGTDTQYF.

The chain recombines TRBV19 with TRBJ2-5; 7 bases map to TRBD2. V was clipped by 7 bases and J by 0 bases; unmatched bases: 8. The CDR3 has 15 amino acids. Per the germline V gene, CDR1 is LNHDA and CDR2 is SQIVND (reference sequence). In DNA form, the CDR3 reads TGTGCCAGTACCAGAAGCGGGGCAGACCAAGAGACCCAGTACTTC. Translating it yields CASTRSGADQETQYF.

V and J are TRBV20-1 and TRBJ2-4; D possibly corresponds to TRBD2 (5 bases). The CDR3 covers 11 residues. Germline V gene data show CDR1 as DFQATT and CDR2 as SNEGSKA (reference sequence). Trimming left V 6 bases short and J 9 bases short, with 12 bases between. The CDR3 nucleotides read TGCAGTGCCTCTCCGGCGGGCATTCAGTACTTC. Translation gives CSASPAGIQYF.

V is TRBV6-1 and J is TRBJ1-2; TRBD1 aligns across 10 bases. The trim removed 0 bases at V and 4 bases at J, leaving 2 bases unmatched. Germline V lookup: CDR1 MNHNS, CDR2 SASEGT. CDR3 length: 15 amino acids. The CDR3 region has the DNA TGTGCCAGCAGTGAAGCGACAGGGGGCGGCTATGGCTACACCTTC. It encodes CASSEATGGGYGYTF.